This T cell receptor (beta chain) appears in the sequencing data of a study of T cell responses to AZD1222 COVID-19 vaccine. Sequencing was performed with immunoSEQ multiplex PCR; in TCRdb, only in-frame clones are kept and a portion is missing. The sample has 80,000 to 95,000 clones; approximately 90% are singletons. The study's findings and limits: Just a handful of AZD1222 recipients tested seropositive at baseline.

Germline V CDR1 and CDR2: LNHDA, SQIVND (reference sequence). V shed 6 bases and J shed 5 bases, with 7 bases lying between them. This CDR3 has 11 residues. To note about this clone: Its antigen is undetermined.

This chain joins TRBV19 and TRBJ1-1, with D hard to call. The receptor was isolated from an adult in good health. Sequences were derived from peripheral blood, sampled on day 0 of AZD1222 vaccination. The CDR3 is CASRKNTEAFF. In nucleotides, the CDR3 is TGTGCCAGTAGGAAAAATACTGAAGCTTTCTTT.